The 30 T cell receptor beta chains in this list originate from one sample, sequenced in a study of cytomegalovirus exposure and HLA in healthy donors. The PCR contained 60 Vbeta and 13 Jbeta primers. Measured with immunoSEQ multiplex PCR; TCRdb has only the in-frame clones, and not every one. The repertoire holds 150,000 to 200,000 clones, 75% to 90% seen once, with around 7.2% in the top ten. The material sequenced was PBMCs. The receptors come from a man younger than 40 in good health and CMV-seropositive.

The genes are TRBV18 and TRBJ1-3; 7 positions agree with TRBD1. The CDR3 totals 15 residues. From germline, CDR1 is KGHSH and CDR2 LQKENI. The trim removed 2 bases at V and 0 bases at J, leaving 1 base unmatched. CDR3 in amino acids: CASSPTGDSGNTIYF. The CDR3 DNA reads as TGTGCCAGCTCACCAACAGGGGACTCTGGAAACACCATATATTTT.

The chain joins TRBV30 to TRBJ1-3; D is perhaps TRBD1 (5 bases). V was pared by 5 bases and J by 4 bases, with 15 bases between. CDR3 length equals 14 residues. The germline CDR1 and CDR2 sequences are GTSNPN and SVGIG (reference sequence). The CDR3 nucleotides are TGTGCCTGGGCGGGGGAGGGTAAAGGAAACACCATATATTTT. Translation: CAWAGEGKGNTIYF.

The V and J genes are TRBV7-9 and TRBJ1-3; D is undetermined. The CDR3 totals 16 residues. CDR1 is SEHNR, CDR2 FQNEAQ, per germline (reference sequence). The ends were cut back, 5 bases at V and 0 bases at J, with 14 bases in the middle. The CDR3 DNA is TGTGCCAGCAGCCCCTATTTCATTACCTCTGGAAACACCATATATTTT. It yields the protein CASSPYFITSGNTIYF.

This clone was recorded only once. The V gene is TRBV6-6, the J gene TRBJ2-7; 11 positions match TRBD2. Germline V gene lookup returns CDR1 MNHNY and CDR2 SVGAGI (reference sequence). The J segment lost 5 bases and the V segment lost 6 bases, leaving 6 bases of the junction unmatched. This CDR3 spans 14 amino acids. The chain's CDR3 is CASSPTSGSNEQYF. In DNA form, the CDR3 reads TGTGCCAGCAGCCCTACTAGCGGGAGCAACGAGCAGTACTTC.

CDR3 residues: CASIQSSREGTEAFF. CDR3 in DNA: TGTGCCAGTATTCAATCATCCAGGGAGGGCACTGAAGCTTTCTTT. The V call is TRBV19, the J call TRBJ1-1; D is perhaps TRBD1 (5 bases). The V end lost 7 bases, the J end lost 4 bases, and 19 bases lay between the germline ends. The CDR3 consists of 15 residues. The germline V gene has CDR1 LNHDA and CDR2 SQIVND (reference sequence).

J is TRBJ1-4 and V is TRBV30, with D unclear. Trimming left V 8 bases short and J 4 bases short, with 8 bases between. This CDR3 comprises 11 residues. Per germline, CDR1 GTSNPN and CDR2 SVGIG (reference sequence). The CDR3 DNA reads TGTGCCGCGTACGATAATGAAAAACTGTTTTTT. It specifies CAAYDNEKLFF.

This clone turned up a few times. The chain has TRBV28 and TRBJ1-1; 8 nucleotides agree with TRBD1. J gave up 1 base and V 3 bases, and 4 bases lay outside the gene matches. There are 15 residues in the CDR3. Per germline, CDR1 MDHEN and CDR2 SYDVKM. This chain's CDR3 is CASSFPGTGNTEAFF. The CDR3 nucleotides are TGTGCCAGCAGTTTCCCCGGGACAGGGAACACTGAAGCTTTCTTT.

This chain's CDR3 is CASSQRGVGGVNTQYF. The DNA of the CDR3 is TGTGCCAGCAGCCAGAGGGGGGTCGGGGGGGTGAATACGCAGTATTTT. The chain is built from TRBV4-2 and TRBJ2-3; 8 nucleotides align to TRBD2. The CDR3 has 16 residues. Trimming removed 3 bases from V and 7 bases from J; junction bases left unmatched: 12. Germline assignment: CDR1 LGHNA and CDR2 YNFKEQ.

This clone was recorded only once. The rearrangement links TRBV7-3 to TRBJ2-3; 7 nucleotides match TRBD1. The CDR3 runs to 15 residues. CDR1 is SGHTA, CDR2 FQGTGA, per germline. V lost 4 bases, J lost 1 base, and 5 bases stayed unmatched. The CDR3 here is CASSSRQGGTDTQYF. CDR3 in DNA: TGTGCCAGCAGCTCTCGACAGGGAGGCACAGATACGCAGTATTTT.

The chain is built from TRBV18 and TRBJ1-5; TRBD1 matches at 8 bases. This CDR3 has 16 amino acids. Unmatched junction bases numbered 5, after V lost 2 bases and J lost 2 bases. Germline assignment: CDR1 KGHSH and CDR2 LQKENI. Written as DNA, the CDR3 is TGTGCCAGCTCACCAGTGACAGGGGCTGGCAATCAGCCCCAGCATTTT. It encodes CASSPVTGAGNQPQHF.

The chain carries TRBV6-1 and TRBJ1-3, with 8 bases fitting TRBD1. The CDR3 runs 17 residues. The germline CDR1 and CDR2 sequences are MNHNS and SASEGT. Trimming at V came to 4 bases and at J to 1 base, leaving 9 bases not matched to a gene. The CDR3 protein is CASSAGATGGSGNTIYF. The CDR3 region has the DNA TGTGCCAGCAGTGCGGGGGCTACAGGGGGTTCTGGAAACACCATATATTTT.

For this clone: In the same sample, other DNA sequences code for this CDR3. The J gene is TRBJ2-1, the V gene TRBV28, with D possibly matching TRBD2 (5 bases). Germline V gene lookup returns CDR1 MDHEN and CDR2 SYDVKM. Between the trimmed V and J ends, which lost 2 bases and 8 bases, there was a span of 13 bases. The CDR3 has 14 residues. CDR3 bases: TGTGCCAGCAGTTTAGTTGCGGGCAGCGATGAGCAGTTCTTC. It codes for CASSLVAGSDEQFF. Together with reference TRBV28 and TRBJ2-1, the CDR3 gives the full variable domain: DVKVTQSSRYLVKRTGEKVFLECVQDMDHENMFWYRQDPGLGLRLIYFSYDVKMKEKGDIPEGYSVSREKKERFSLILESASTNQTSMYLCASSLVAGSDEQFFGPGTRLTVL.

This rearrangement joins TRBV11-2 to TRBJ2-7, with a tentative D call TRBD1 (5 bases). This CDR3 has 14 amino acids. Germline V CDR1 and CDR2: SGHAT, FQNNGV. V was trimmed by 4 bases and J by 4 bases, leaving 14 bases between them. The CDR3 DNA reads TGTGCCAGCAGCTCCCCCCAGGGTGGGTACGAGCAGTACTTC. Amino acid sequence: CASSSPQGGYEQYF.

CDR3 sequence (DNA): TGTGCCTGGAGTGGGACAGGGAGAGACGCACGTGGCACGAAAAAACTGTTTTTT. Translation gives CAWSGTGRDARGTKKLFF. The chain employs TRBV30 and TRBJ1-4; 8 bases are shared with TRBD1. V was clipped by 1 base and J by 9 bases; unmatched bases: 19. From germline, CDR1 is GTSNPN and CDR2 SVGIG (reference sequence). CDR3 length: 18 residues.

The chain combines TRBV25-1 with TRBJ2-3; the D is unclear. There are 14 residues in the CDR3. Germline values: CDR1 MGHDK, CDR2 SYGVNS. The germline V and J ends were trimmed by 3 bases and 0 bases, with 7 bases remaining between them. The CDR3, as DNA: TGTGCCAGCAGTGACCTCACAAGCACAGATACGCAGTATTTT. It is translated as CASSDLTSTDTQYF.

The chain uses TRBV6-5 and TRBJ2-2; D might be TRBD1 (6 bases). Trimming took 2 bases from V and 7 from J, leaving 14 bases between them. CDR1 and CDR2 (germline): MNHEY, SVGAGI. The CDR3 consists of 15 residues. CDR3 nucleotide sequence: TGTGCCAGCAGTTACGGGGCAGGGGACGTCGGGGAGCTGTTTTTT. Residues: CASSYGAGDVGELFF.

J is TRBJ2-3 and V is TRBV5-1; no clear D. With 1 base removed from V and 5 bases from J, the gap between germline ends came to 11 bases. The length of the CDR3 is 14 residues. The germline V gene encodes CDR1 SGHRS and CDR2 YFSETQ. The CDR3 sequence is CASSLPSSGDTQYF. CDR3 DNA: TGCGCCAGCAGCTTGCCATCCTCGGGAGATACGCAGTATTTT.

The CDR3 sequence is CASSQDEGGYEQYF. The CDR3 DNA reads as TGCGCCAGCAGCCAAGACGAGGGTGGGTACGAGCAGTACTTC. The V and J genes are TRBV4-1 and TRBJ2-7, with a possible D match to TRBD2 (5 bases). Trimming pared 0 bases from V and 4 bases from J, leaving 10 bases between. CDR3 length equals 14 residues. Germline CDR1 MGHRA, CDR2 YSYEKL.

The chain employs TRBV28 and TRBJ1-5; possible D gene TRBD1, 5 bases. With 6 bases removed from V and 9 bases from J, the gap between germline ends came to 18 bases. The CDR3 has 14 amino acids. Germline CDR1 MDHEN, CDR2 SYDVKM. This CDR3 is CASRGSQGLSPQHF. CDR3 DNA: TGTGCCAGCAGGGGCTCCCAGGGATTATCGCCCCAGCATTTT.

The V call is TRBV10-2, the J call TRBJ2-7; maybe TRBD2 (6 bases). Germline assignment: CDR1 WSHSY and CDR2 SAAADI. The CDR3 is 14 amino acids. V was shortened by 3 bases and J by 4 bases, with 13 bases between the two germline ends. CDR3 bases: TGCGCCAGCAGTGAAGCTGGGGGAGGTTACGAGCAGTACTTC. It specifies CASSEAGGGYEQYF.

This chain links TRBV5-4 with TRBJ2-5; 8 bases map to TRBD1. V lost 0 bases to trimming and J lost 7 bases; unmatched junction nucleotides: 11. The CDR3 extends over 16 amino acids. Germline V lookup: CDR1 SGHNT, CDR2 YYREEE (reference sequence). CDR3 amino acids: CASSLGTGQGRRTQYF. The DNA of the CDR3 is TGTGCCAGCAGCTTGGGGACCGGACAGGGTAGACGGACCCAGTACTTC.

V gene TRBV4-3 combines with J gene TRBJ2-1, with 14 bases that match TRBD2. Germline CDR1 reads LGHNA; CDR2 reads YSLEER. V shed 1 base and J 8 bases; nucleotides not matched to a gene: 10. The CDR3 consists of 18 residues. The DNA for the CDR3 is TGCGCCAGCAGCCAAGGACTAGCGGGGGGGCGTTTCCCTTATGAGCAGTTCTTC. Translated: CASSQGLAGGRFPYEQFF.

The rearrangement joins TRBV6-1 to TRBJ2-2, with D tentatively TRBD1 (6 bases). CDR3 size: 15 residues. Germline lookup yields CDR1 MNHNS and CDR2 SASEGT. V was shortened by 8 bases and J by 5 bases, with 18 bases between the two germline ends. The CDR3 DNA is TGTGCCAGCCAACAGGGCGAAATTACGACCGGGGAGCTGTTTTTT. It codes for CASQQGEITTGELFF.

This clone was detected once. The V and J genes are TRBV4-1 and TRBJ2-5; D is perhaps TRBD1 (7 bases). The V gene's germline CDR1 is MGHRA and CDR2 YSYEKL. The CDR3 totals 15 residues. Trimming removed 5 bases from V and 5 bases from J, with 18 bases in between. The CDR3 sequence is CASSAVEGAGETQYF. The CDR3, as DNA: TGCGCCAGCAGCGCGGTAGAGGGGGCGGGGGAGACCCAGTACTTC.

V gene TRBV6-1 combines with J gene TRBJ2-5; D gene ambiguous. Judging by the DNA end, TRBJ2-7 fits better; the J call may be wrong. The germline V gene encodes CDR1 MNHNS and CDR2 SASEGT. The CDR3 has 15 residues. This chain's CDR3 is CASSEAVRVAYEQYF. CDR3 nucleotides: TGTGCCAGCAGTGAAGCAGTCCGAGTAGCATACGAGCAGTACTTC.

The chain employs TRBV5-5 and TRBJ1-4; 9 positions agree with TRBD1. J lost 8 bases, V lost 3 bases, and 5 bases had no gene match. The length of the CDR3 is 14 residues. Germline CDR1 reads SGHKS; CDR2 reads YYEKEE (reference sequence). CDR3 in DNA: TGTGCCAGCAGCTGGGGACAGGGTAGGGAAAAACTGTTTTTT. Residues: CASSWGQGREKLFF.

This clone appeared a single time. The V call is TRBV6-1, the J call TRBJ2-7, with 7 bases matching TRBD1. The CDR3 is 14 residues long. The V and J ends lost 7 bases and 2 bases, in that order; junction bases with no gene match: 8. Germline V CDR1 and CDR2: MNHNS, SASEGT. CDR3 in DNA: TGTGCCAGCAACAAAGGACAGGAGCCCTACGAGCAGTACTTC. This gives the protein CASNKGQEPYEQYF.

Notes on this clone: This CDR3 is also generated by other DNA sequences in the sample. V usage is TRBV30 and J usage is TRBJ2-5; D remains unclear. The CDR3 is 10 residues long. Germline V gene lookup returns CDR1 GTSNPN and CDR2 SVGIG (reference sequence). V was pared by 2 bases and J by 5 bases, with 3 bases between. Here the CDR3 DNA reads TGTGCCTGGAGTCGGGAGACCCAGTACTTC. Translation: CAWSRETQYF.

The rearrangement links TRBV7-9 to TRBJ1-4; TRBD1 agrees at 7 bases. The CDR3 has 13 residues. CDR1 is SEHNR and CDR2 is FQNEAQ in the germline V gene (reference sequence). The trim removed 6 bases at V and 7 bases at J, leaving 5 bases unmatched. The CDR3 is CASRKDRTEKLFF. For the CDR3, the DNA is TGTGCCAGCAGGAAGGACAGGACTGAAAAACTGTTTTTT. Variable domain in full (rest from reference TRBV7-9 and TRBJ1-4): DTGVSQNPRHKITKRGQNVTFRCDPISEHNRLYWYRQTLGQGPEFLTYFQNEAQLEKSRLLSDRFSAERPKGSFSTLEIQRTEQGDSAMYLCASRKDRTEKLFFGSGTQLSVL.

This clone was recorded a few times. The chain uses TRBV7-8 and TRBJ2-2, with 11 bases lining up with TRBD2. J gave up 7 bases and V 4 bases, and 8 bases lay outside the gene matches. CDR1 is SGHVS, CDR2 FQNEAQ, per germline. The CDR3 is made up of 16 amino acids. The CDR3 coding sequence is TGTGCCAGCAGCTCACGTAGCGGGGGGGCCTTCGGGGAGCTGTTTTTT. Translating gives CASSSRSGGAFGELFF.